These T cell receptor beta chains were read from a single sample in a study of T cell responses to AZD1222 COVID-19 vaccine. The data were produced by immunoSEQ multiplex PCR, yet TCRdb's version contains in-frame clones alone and is incomplete. This table has 85,000 to 130,000 clones, over 80% appearing once. The material was peripheral blood, obtained on day 0 of AZD1222 vaccination. These receptor sequences come from an adult in good health. Both conserved end residues are part of each CDR3.

v_call cdr3_aa
TRBV7-2 CASSLGTAQGNTEAFF
TRBV7-2 CASSQQGTVIMNTEAFF
TRBV28 CASSSEVYEQYF
TRBV6-2/TRBV6-3 CASSGYRELSSPLHF
TRBV7-2 CASSSAGGALTQYF
TRBV7-9 CASSSGNTIYF
TRBV5-1 CASSLAMGNSPLHF
TRBV7-9 CASSLAPRDGYGYTF
TRBV5-1 CASSGQMNTGELFF
TRBV21-1 CASSKGLAGEANEQYF
TRBV27 CASRDRFQPQHF
TRBV4-3 CASSQGGGAEAFF
TRBV18 CASSPGGVTEAFF
TRBV28 CASSSPRTEAFF
TRBV6-2/TRBV6-3 CASSTPGEGSYNEQFF
TRBV2 CASSVPNRGSPFNQPQHF
TRBV7-2 CASSQGLAGGVYEQYF
TRBV6-1 CASSESLPLDF
TRBV12-3/TRBV12-4 CASSLFFGATQYF
TRBV7-2 CASSLAATGHQPQHF
TRBV12-3/TRBV12-4 CASSEHQGYGYTF
TRBV2 CASSEGGIFTLGYTF
TRBV28 CASSFRGFLSGANVLTF
TRBV19 CASSPSGGGHSPLHF
TRBV7-3 CASSFDRDYEQYF
TRBV7-2 CASSPDPGDGELFF
TRBV10-3 CAISEGGALTKAFF
TRBV5-1 CASSFGGTTYNEQFF
TRBV5-1 CASSLSGTNNEQFF
TRBV7-2 CASSFLGTRETQYF
TRBV24-1 CATSDLSPVGSETQYF
TRBV24-1 CATSDRRQVRGYTF
TRBV9 CASSNLNTEAFF
TRBV7-2 CASSLRSSGANVLTF
TRBV10-3 CAISSPDQPQHF
TRBV19 CASSSTLSGANVLTF
TRBV10-3 CAISGVTGGTEAFF
TRBV7-2 CASSTVTSAPYNEQFF
TRBV27 CASSLFRSTEAFF
TRBV2 CASSDRRGHTEAFF
TRBV10-3 CAISRTGQNEKLFF
TRBV6-2/TRBV6-3 CASSVVRTAEAFF
TRBV5-6 CASSPERIGARSSGYTF
TRBV5-4 CASSLRGGRRTEAFF
TRBV5-1 CASSWGQGIDEQFF
TRBV18 CASSPRGPDEQYF
TRBV4-1 CASSLAFNEQFF
TRBV4-3 CASSLWGLAGVAKNIQYF
TRBV5-1 CASSYRRGNLRDEQYF
TRBV6-2/TRBV6-3 CASSYSPGVPDTQYF
TRBV19 CASRQGRSSYNSPLHF
TRBV5-6 CASSGLGQNTEAFF
TRBV7-8 CASSEKQGWRQETQYF
TRBV6-2/TRBV6-3 CASSDQANYGYTF
TRBV3-1/TRBV3-2 CASSQDLPAGYTEAFF